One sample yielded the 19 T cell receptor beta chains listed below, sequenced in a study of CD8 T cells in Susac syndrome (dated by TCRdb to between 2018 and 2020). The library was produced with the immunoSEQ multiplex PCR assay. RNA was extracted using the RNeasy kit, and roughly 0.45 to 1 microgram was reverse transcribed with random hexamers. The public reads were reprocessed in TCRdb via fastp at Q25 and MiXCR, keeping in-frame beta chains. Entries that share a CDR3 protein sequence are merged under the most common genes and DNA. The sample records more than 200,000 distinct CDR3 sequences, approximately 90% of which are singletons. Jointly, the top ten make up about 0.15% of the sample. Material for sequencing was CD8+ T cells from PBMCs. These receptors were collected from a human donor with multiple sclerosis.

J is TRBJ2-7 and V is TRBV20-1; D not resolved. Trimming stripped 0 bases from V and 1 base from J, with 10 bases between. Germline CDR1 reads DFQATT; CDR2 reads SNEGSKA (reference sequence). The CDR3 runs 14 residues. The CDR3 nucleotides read TGCAGTGCTAGAGATATGGGTCGATCCTACGAGCAGTACTTC. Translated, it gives CSARDMGRSYEQYF.

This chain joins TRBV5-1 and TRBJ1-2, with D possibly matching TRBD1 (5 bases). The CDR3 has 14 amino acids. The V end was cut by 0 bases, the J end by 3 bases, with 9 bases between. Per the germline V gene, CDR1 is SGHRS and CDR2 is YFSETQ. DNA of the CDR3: TGCGCCAGCAGCTTGGGGGGCGATTACTATGGCTACACCTTC. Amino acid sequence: CASSLGGDYYGYTF.

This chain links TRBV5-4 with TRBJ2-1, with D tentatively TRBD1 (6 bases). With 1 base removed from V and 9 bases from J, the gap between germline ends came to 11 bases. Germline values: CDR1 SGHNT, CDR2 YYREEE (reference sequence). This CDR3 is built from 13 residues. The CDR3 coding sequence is TGTGCCAGCAGCTTGCATCGGACAGCTGAGCAGTTCTTC. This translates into CASSLHRTAEQFF.

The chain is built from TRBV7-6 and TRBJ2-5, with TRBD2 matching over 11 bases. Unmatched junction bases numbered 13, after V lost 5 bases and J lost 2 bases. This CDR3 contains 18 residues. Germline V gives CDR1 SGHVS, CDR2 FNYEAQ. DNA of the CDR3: TGTGCCAGCAGCCCCCTGGGGTATAGCGGGGGGGATCAAGAGACCCAGTACTTC. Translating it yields CASSPLGYSGGDQETQYF.

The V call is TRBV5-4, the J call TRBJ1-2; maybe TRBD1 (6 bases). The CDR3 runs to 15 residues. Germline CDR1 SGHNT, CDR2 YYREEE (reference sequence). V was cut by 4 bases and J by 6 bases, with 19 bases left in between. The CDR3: CASSPRGTTKDGYTF. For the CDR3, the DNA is TGTGCCAGCAGCCCCCGAGGGACAACCAAAGATGGCTACACCTTC.

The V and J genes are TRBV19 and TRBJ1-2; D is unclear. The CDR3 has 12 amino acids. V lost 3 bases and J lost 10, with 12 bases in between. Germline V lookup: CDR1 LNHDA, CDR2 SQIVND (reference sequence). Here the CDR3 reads CASSIPPQTYTF. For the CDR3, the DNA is TGTGCCAGTAGTATCCCCCCCCAGACCTACACCTTC. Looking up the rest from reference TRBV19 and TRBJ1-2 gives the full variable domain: DGGITQSPKYLFRKEGQNVTLSCEQNLNHDAMYWYRQDPGQGLRLIYYSQIVNDFQKGDIAEGYSVSREKKESFPLTVTSAQKNPTAFYLCASSIPPQTYTFGSGTRLTVV.

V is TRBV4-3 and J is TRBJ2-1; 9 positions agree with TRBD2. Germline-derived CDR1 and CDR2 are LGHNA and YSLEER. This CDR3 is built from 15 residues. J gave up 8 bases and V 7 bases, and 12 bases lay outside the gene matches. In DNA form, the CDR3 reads TGCGCCAGCACAAAAGGGAGTAGCGGGAGTGATGAGCAGTTCTTC. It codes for CASTKGSSGSDEQFF.

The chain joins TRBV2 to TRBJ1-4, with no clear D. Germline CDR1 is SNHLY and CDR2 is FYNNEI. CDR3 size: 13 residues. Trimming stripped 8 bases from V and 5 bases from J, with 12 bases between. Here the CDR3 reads CASGGAANEKLFF. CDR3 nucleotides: TGTGCCAGCGGCGGAGCAGCCAATGAAAAACTGTTTTTT. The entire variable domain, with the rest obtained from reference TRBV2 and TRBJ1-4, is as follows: EPEVTQTPSHQVTQMGQEVILRCVPISNHLYFYWYRQILGQKVEFLVSFYNNEISEKSEIFDDQFSVERPDGSNFTLKIRSTKLEDSAMYFCASGGAANEKLFFGSGTQLSVL.

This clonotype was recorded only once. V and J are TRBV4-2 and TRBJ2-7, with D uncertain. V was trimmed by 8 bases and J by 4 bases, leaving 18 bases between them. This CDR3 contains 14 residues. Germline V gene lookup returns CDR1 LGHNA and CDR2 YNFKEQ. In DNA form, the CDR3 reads TGTGCCAGCCGCGTGACCCAAGGGTCTTACGAGCAGTACTTC. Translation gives CASRVTQGSYEQYF.

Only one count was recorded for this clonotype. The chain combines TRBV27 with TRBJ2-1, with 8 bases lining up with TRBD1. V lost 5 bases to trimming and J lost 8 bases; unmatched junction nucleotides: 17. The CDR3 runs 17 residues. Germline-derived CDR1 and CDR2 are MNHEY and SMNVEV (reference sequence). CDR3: CASSPGTGYGLFDEQFF. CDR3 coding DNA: TGTGCCAGCAGTCCCGGGACAGGTTATGGGTTGTTCGATGAGCAGTTCTTC.

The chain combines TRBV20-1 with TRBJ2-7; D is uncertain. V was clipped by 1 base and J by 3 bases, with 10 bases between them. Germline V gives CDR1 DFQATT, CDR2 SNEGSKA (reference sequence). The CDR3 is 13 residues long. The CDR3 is CSARVQANYEQYF. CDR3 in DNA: TGCAGTGCTAGAGTACAAGCGAACTACGAGCAGTACTTC.

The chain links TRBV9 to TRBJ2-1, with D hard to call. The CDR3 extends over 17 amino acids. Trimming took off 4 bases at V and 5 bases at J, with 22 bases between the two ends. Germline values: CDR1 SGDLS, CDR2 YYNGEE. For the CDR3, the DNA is TGTGCCAGCAGCACTCAGGCAGCCTACACAAAGAACAATGAGCAGTTCTTC. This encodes CASSTQAAYTKNNEQFF.

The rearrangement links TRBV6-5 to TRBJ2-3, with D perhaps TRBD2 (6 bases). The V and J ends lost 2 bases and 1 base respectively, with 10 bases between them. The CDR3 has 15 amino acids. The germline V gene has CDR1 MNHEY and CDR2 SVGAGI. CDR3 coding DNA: TGTGCCAGCAGTTACGGGTCGGGGGGCACAGATACGCAGTATTTT. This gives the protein CASSYGSGGTDTQYF.

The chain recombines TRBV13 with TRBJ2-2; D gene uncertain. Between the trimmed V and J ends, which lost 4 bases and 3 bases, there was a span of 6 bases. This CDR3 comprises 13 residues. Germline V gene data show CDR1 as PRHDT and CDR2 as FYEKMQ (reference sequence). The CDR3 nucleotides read TGTGCCAGCAGCTCCTCCTACACCGGGGAGCTGTTTTTT. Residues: CASSSSYTGELFF.

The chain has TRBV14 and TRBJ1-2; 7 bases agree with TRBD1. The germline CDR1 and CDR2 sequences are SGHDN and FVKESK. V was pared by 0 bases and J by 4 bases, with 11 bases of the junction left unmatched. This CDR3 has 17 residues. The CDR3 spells CASSQDSRGDRVYGYTF. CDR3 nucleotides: TGTGCCAGCAGCCAAGATTCTAGGGGAGACAGGGTCTATGGCTACACCTTC.

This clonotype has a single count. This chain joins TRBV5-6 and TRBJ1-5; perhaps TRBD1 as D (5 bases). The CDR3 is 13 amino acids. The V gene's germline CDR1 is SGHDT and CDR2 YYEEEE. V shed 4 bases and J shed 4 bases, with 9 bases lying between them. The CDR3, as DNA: TGTGCCAGCAGCGAGGGGTGGAATCAGCCCCAGCATTTT. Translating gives CASSEGWNQPQHF. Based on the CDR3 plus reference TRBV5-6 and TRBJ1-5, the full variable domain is DAGVTQSPTHLIKTRGQQVTLRCSPKSGHDTVSWYQQALGQGPQFIFQYYEEEERQRGNFPDRFSGHQFPNYSSELNVNALLLGDSALYLCASSEGWNQPQHFGDGTRLSIL.

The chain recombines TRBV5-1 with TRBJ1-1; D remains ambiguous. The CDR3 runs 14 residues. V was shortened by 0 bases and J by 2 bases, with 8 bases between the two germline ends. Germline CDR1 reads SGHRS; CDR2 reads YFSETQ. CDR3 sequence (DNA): TGCGCCAGCAGCTTGGTGAATTATAACACTGAAGCTTTCTTT. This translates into CASSLVNYNTEAFF.

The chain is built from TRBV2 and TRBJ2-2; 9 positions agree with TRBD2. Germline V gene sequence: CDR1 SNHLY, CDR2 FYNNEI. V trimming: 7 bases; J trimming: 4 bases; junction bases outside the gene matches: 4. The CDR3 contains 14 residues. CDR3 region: CASTGAGGTGELFF. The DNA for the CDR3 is TGTGCCAGCACCGGAGCGGGAGGCACCGGGGAGCTGTTTTTT.

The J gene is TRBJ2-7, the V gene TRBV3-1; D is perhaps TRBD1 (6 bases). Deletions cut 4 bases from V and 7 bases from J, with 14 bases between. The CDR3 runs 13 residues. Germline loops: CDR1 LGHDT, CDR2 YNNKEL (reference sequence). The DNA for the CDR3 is TGTGCCAGCAGCCCACAGGGTTTGGAGGAGCAGTACTTC. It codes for CASSPQGLEEQYF.